These T cell receptor beta chains were read from a single sample in a study of T cell responses to AZD1222 COVID-19 vaccine. The repertoire was sequenced with immunoSEQ multiplex PCR; TCRdb's copy has only in-frame clones and lacks some. The data contain more than 150,000 clones, roughly 92% of them singletons. The material was peripheral blood, obtained on day 0 of AZD1222 vaccination. All receptors come from an adult in good health. The CDR3 runs from the conserved cysteine through the conserved F or W.

TRBJ1-3 | TRBV5-1 | CASSSFDPGVNPIYF
TRBJ1-5 | TRBV2 | CASKGGGQPQHF
TRBJ2-2 | TRBV30 | CAWRDRSNTGELFF
TRBJ1-1 | TRBV30 | CAGDRGTEAFF
TRBJ2-5 | TRBV4-2 | CASSQDQGPVAQYF
TRBJ1-1 | TRBV3-1/TRBV3-2 | CASSRGQGGTEAFF
TRBJ1-1 | TRBV27 | CASSFYGGGGNTEAFF
TRBJ2-5 | TRBV6-5 | CASTPRPEETQYF
TRBJ2-3 | TRBV10-3 | CAISEREVYTQYF
TRBJ1-2 | TRBV19 | CASSTQGARYGYTF
TRBJ1-1 | TRBV3-1/TRBV3-2 | CASSRTGDDLNTEAFF
TRBJ2-1 | TRBV19 | CASSIPGQTGNEQFF
TRBJ1-2 | TRBV10-3 | CAISGKQGSYTF
TRBJ1-1 | TRBV11-3 | CASSLGVSTEAFF
TRBJ2-1 | TRBV19 | CASSAGTGVHEQFF
TRBJ1-1 | TRBV7-9 | CASSPGDTEAFF
TRBJ2-1 | TRBV2 | CASRGVSGRNNEQFF
TRBJ2-6 | TRBV11-3 | CASSHSRGGSGANVLTF
TRBJ1-1 | TRBV29-1 | CSVRTLLGTEAFF
TRBJ2-3 | TRBV30 | CAWSVLKGGLVFGDTQYF
TRBJ2-3 | TRBV7-8 | CASSLGVGSPDTQYF
TRBJ2-7 | TRBV2 | CASSPHFLGEYF
TRBJ2-5 | TRBV7-2 | CASSSFSASRVETQYF
TRBJ1-1 | TRBV4-1 | CASSPVVRRTESGLPEAFF
TRBJ1-1 | TRBV7-9 | CASSSWDRDEAFF
TRBJ1-2 | TRBV25-1 | CASSPRDSHSINYGYTF
TRBJ2-1 | TRBV9 | CASSVGQVGVGFWEQFF
TRBJ1-2 | TRBV5-4 | CASSKDRGPNYGYTF
TRBJ2-7 | TRBV5-4 | CASSPVSSSYEQYF
TRBJ1-6 | TRBV4-1 | CASSQAGQINSPLHF
TRBJ2-3 | TRBV5-5 | CASSLRPTGGYTDTQYF
TRBJ1-2 | TRBV3-1/TRBV3-2 | CASSQEDRDYGYTF
TRBJ2-3 | TRBV7-9 | CASSSASRFSTDTQYF
TRBJ1-5 | TRBV21-1 | CASSKEVRSPCNQPQHF
TRBJ1-5 | TRBV28 | CASTLSGGLSNQPQHF
TRBJ1-1 | TRBV5-4 | CASSQDPNTEAFF
TRBJ2-2 | TRBV14 | CASSQVYRNTGELFF
TRBJ1-5 | TRBV5-8 | CASSFTGGLSNQPQHF
TRBJ1-1 | TRBV18 | CASSTGGLTEAFF
TRBJ2-7 | TRBV7-9 | CASSLARGQSAYEQYF
TRBJ2-5 | TRBV29-1 | CSGREGARETQYF
TRBJ1-6 | TRBV7-8 | CASSLATGGWTAGSPLHF
TRBJ2-7 | TRBV6-1 | CASSGDTPKTPYEQYF
TRBJ2-1 | TRBV11-2 | CASSLEPSSGTYNEQFF
TRBJ1-2 | TRBV2 | CASSVVGMDGYTF
TRBJ1-1 | TRBV30 | CASGHMNTEAFF
TRBJ2-2 | TRBV28 | CASSLKAGAGTGELFF
TRBJ2-1 | TRBV7-3 | CASSLNRGGNEQFF
TRBJ1-2 | TRBV25-1 | CASSDSRGQNFRGYTF
TRBJ2-1 | TRBV6-2/TRBV6-3 | CASSWDRGYEQFF
TRBJ1-5 | TRBV5-1 | CASSSGDSNQPQHF
TRBJ1-1 | TRBV5-1 | CASSLAGLHTEAFF
TRBJ2-1 | TRBV7-2 | CASSSNRGSNEQFF
TRBJ2-7 | TRBV5-6 | CASSFGHEQYF
TRBJ2-4 | TRBV5-4 | CASSLKPGQGPKNIQYF